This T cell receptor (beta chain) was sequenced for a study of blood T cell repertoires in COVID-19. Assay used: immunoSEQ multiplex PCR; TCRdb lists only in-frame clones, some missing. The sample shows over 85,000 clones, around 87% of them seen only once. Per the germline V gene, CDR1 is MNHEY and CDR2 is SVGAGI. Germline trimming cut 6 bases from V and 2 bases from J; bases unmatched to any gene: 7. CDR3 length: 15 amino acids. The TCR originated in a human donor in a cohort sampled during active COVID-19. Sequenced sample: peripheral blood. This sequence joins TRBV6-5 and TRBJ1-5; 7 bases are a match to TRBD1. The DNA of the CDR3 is TGTGCCAGCAGCGCACAGGGGTGGGGCAATCAGCCCCAGCATTTT. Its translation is CASSAQGWGNQPQHF.